The 27 T cell receptor beta chains presented below share a single source sample, sequenced in a study of shared clonotypes between healthy human individuals. The table came from immunoSEQ multiplex PCR; TCRdb's copy has only in-frame clones and leaves some out. The sample lists 1,500,000 or so clones; roughly 98.5% were seen once. The sequencing sample was made of naive CD4+ T cells sorted from blood. The subset: CD45RA+ positively selected. These receptors all stem from a man younger than 45 in good health.

This sequence joins TRBV18 and TRBJ1-4, with D possibly TRBD1 on 5 matching bases. The CDR3 totals 14 residues. CDR1 and CDR2 (germline): KGHSH, LQKENI. Trimming pared 5 bases from V and 5 bases from J, leaving 12 bases between. This CDR3 reads CASSNGGTNEKLFF. CDR3 nucleotide sequence: TGTGCCAGCTCAAACGGGGGAACGAATGAAAAACTGTTTTTT.

This rearrangement joins TRBV10-1 to TRBJ2-7, with 8 bases lining up with TRBD1. This CDR3 is built from 13 residues. Germline V gives CDR1 WNHNN, CDR2 SYGVQD (reference sequence). V shed 9 bases, J shed 2 bases, and the junction held 6 bases outside the gene matches. This chain's CDR3 is CASTPDRAYEQYF. The CDR3 DNA sequence: TGCGCCAGTACACCGGACAGGGCCTACGAGCAGTACTTC.

This clone was counted a single time. This chain connects TRBV7-2 to TRBJ2-3, with 8 bases identical to TRBD1. This CDR3 contains 15 residues. The J segment lost 2 bases and the V segment lost 4 bases, leaving 5 bases of the junction unmatched. CDR1 and CDR2 (germline): SGHTA, FQGNSA. CDR3 residues: CASSSDRGYTDTQYF. The CDR3, as DNA: TGTGCCAGCAGCTCCGACAGGGGTTACACAGATACGCAGTATTTT.

The chain carries TRBV19 and TRBJ2-2, with TRBD2 matching over 8 bases. The CDR3 extends over 16 amino acids. In germline, CDR1 is LNHDA, CDR2 SQIVND (reference sequence). Germline trimming cut 7 bases from V and 6 bases from J; bases unmatched to any gene: 13. The CDR3 DNA sequence: TGTGCCAGTACCCGGGCCAGCGGGAGAATCTCCGGGGAGCTGTTTTTT. Translating it yields CASTRASGRISGELFF.

To note about this clone: The same CDR3 also results from other DNA sequences found in this sample. The rearrangement joins TRBV7-9 to TRBJ1-4; 7 bases line up with TRBD1. V was clipped by 1 base and J by 1 base; unmatched bases: 0. CDR3 size: 15 residues. CDR1 and CDR2 (germline): SEHNR, FQNEAQ (reference sequence). The DNA for the CDR3 is TGTGCCAGCAGCTTAGGACAGGGAACTAATGAAAAACTGTTTTTT. This codes for CASSLGQGTNEKLFF.

The chain joins TRBV10-3 to TRBJ2-1; 10 positions match TRBD2. Trimming took 8 bases from V and 7 from J; bases not matched to a gene: 14. The CDR3 loop spans 16 amino acids. Germline values: CDR1 ENHRY, CDR2 SYGVKD. The CDR3 loop is CAIGWTSGEVFNEQFF. In DNA, the CDR3 is TGTGCCATCGGATGGACTAGCGGAGAGGTTTTTAATGAGCAGTTCTTC.

The gene calls are TRBV7-9 and TRBJ1-5; no definite D call. This CDR3 comprises 12 residues. Germline values: CDR1 SEHNR, CDR2 FQNEAQ (reference sequence). The V and J ends lost 1 base and 6 bases respectively, with 4 bases between them. CDR3 nucleotides: TGTGCCAGCAGCTTAGAGGCTCAGCCCCAGCATTTT. It codes for CASSLEAQPQHF.

As regards this clone: At the DNA level, this CDR3 is encoded by other sequences in the same sample as well. V usage is TRBV18 and J usage is TRBJ1-1, with D maybe TRBD1 (5 bases). Germline CDR1 reads KGHSH; CDR2 reads LQKENI. The CDR3 is 14 amino acids. The V and J ends lost 2 bases and 1 base respectively, with 8 bases between them. CDR3 sequence reads: CASSPGRGNTEAFF. The CDR3 DNA reads as TGTGCCAGCTCACCAGGAAGGGGGAACACTGAAGCTTTCTTT.

V and J are TRBV6-1 and TRBJ2-7; either TRBD1 or TRBD2 may supply D (5 bases each). The germline CDR1 and CDR2 sequences are MNHNS and SASEGT. The CDR3 is 18 residues long. Trimming pared 3 bases from V and 0 bases from J, leaving 21 bases between. In DNA form, the CDR3 reads TGTGCCAGCAGTGAGGGGGTTCAGAGGATTCCCCTCTCCTACGAGCAGTACTTC. Translation gives CASSEGVQRIPLSYEQYF.

The rearrangement links TRBV2 to TRBJ1-5; 7 bases are a match to TRBD1. V dropped 6 bases and J dropped 2; count of bases not matched to a gene: 10. Germline CDR1 SNHLY, CDR2 FYNNEI. This CDR3 is 16 amino acids long. The CDR3 coding sequence is TGTGCCAGCAGAAGACAGGGCGGGCGTGGCAATCAGCCCCAGCATTTT. Translating gives CASRRQGGRGNQPQHF. The full variable domain, completed using reference TRBV2 and TRBJ1-5, is EPEVTQTPSHQVTQMGQEVILRCVPISNHLYFYWYRQILGQKVEFLVSFYNNEISEKSEIFDDQFSVERPDGSNFTLKIRSTKLEDSAMYFCASRRQGGRGNQPQHFGDGTRLSIL.

The chain is built from TRBV11-2 and TRBJ1-2, with D perhaps TRBD1 (5 bases). The ends were cut back, 4 bases at V and 6 bases at J, with 15 bases in the middle. Germline V gene lookup returns CDR1 SGHAT and CDR2 FQNNGV. This CDR3 spans 14 amino acids. CDR3 in amino acids: CASSSRGIGNGYTF. The DNA for the CDR3 is TGTGCCAGCAGCTCTCGGGGGATTGGGAATGGCTACACCTTC. Variable domain in full (rest from reference TRBV11-2 and TRBJ1-2): EAGVAQSPRYKIIEKRQSVAFWCNPISGHATLYWYQQILGQGPKLLIQFQNNGVVDDSQLPKDRFSAERLKGVDSTLKIQPAKLEDSAVYLCASSSRGIGNGYTFGSGTRLTVV.

The chain carries TRBV12-5 and TRBJ2-3; possible D gene TRBD2, 6 bases. Germline lookup yields CDR1 LGHNT and CDR2 FRNRAP. This CDR3 is 14 amino acids long. Trimming shortened V by 5 bases and J by 3 bases, and 12 bases separated the two germline ends. CDR3 amino acids: CASGPPGRTDTQYF. In nucleotides, the CDR3 is TGTGCTAGTGGTCCTCCCGGGAGAACAGATACGCAGTATTTT. The full variable domain, completed using reference TRBV12-5 and TRBJ2-3, is DARVTQTPRHKVTEMGQEVTMRCQPILGHNTVFWYRQTMMQGLELLAYFRNRAPLDDSGMPKDRFSAEMPDATLATLKIQPSEPRDSAVYFCASGPPGRTDTQYFGPGTRLTVL.

V gene TRBV6-5 combines with J gene TRBJ2-3, with D tentatively TRBD2 (6 bases). This CDR3 has 14 residues. Per germline, CDR1 MNHEY and CDR2 SVGAGI. The V gene lost 5 bases and the J gene lost 0 bases, with 9 bases spanning the gap. CDR3 region: CASSKGTSTDTQYF. CDR3 in DNA: TGTGCCAGCAGTAAAGGGACTAGCACAGATACGCAGTATTTT.

This chain joins TRBV29-1 and TRBJ2-3, with D maybe TRBD2 (5 bases). The CDR3 runs to 14 residues. V was cut by 2 bases and J by 3 bases, with 12 bases left in between. Germline V gene sequence: CDR1 SQVTM, CDR2 ANQGSEA. Here the CDR3 DNA reads TGCAGCGTTGAATCTTTCGAGGGTACAGATACGCAGTATTTT. Residues: CSVESFEGTDTQYF.

The chain combines TRBV2 with TRBJ2-7; 8 nucleotides align to TRBD2. The CDR3 contains 13 residues. The germline V gene has CDR1 SNHLY and CDR2 FYNNEI. The V and J ends lost 0 bases and 9 bases, in that order; junction bases with no gene match: 4. CDR3 in amino acids: CASSEALAGGQYF. DNA for the CDR3: TGTGCCAGCAGTGAAGCGCTAGCGGGCGGGCAGTACTTC.

This chain connects TRBV28 to TRBJ2-3; TRBD2 matches at 12 bases. V was clipped by 5 bases and J by 8 bases; unmatched bases: 17. The CDR3 is 18 residues long. From germline, CDR1 is MDHEN and CDR2 SYDVKM. The CDR3 here is CASSPSSASGRASGTQYF. As DNA, the CDR3 is TGTGCCAGCAGTCCCTCCTCTGCTAGCGGGAGGGCCAGCGGTACGCAGTATTTT.

CDR3 in DNA: TGTGCCAGCAGCCAAATGGGACTGACCTACGAGCAGTACTTC. Its translation is CASSQMGLTYEQYF. The gene calls are TRBV6-6 and TRBJ2-7, with a possible D match to TRBD2 (6 bases). V lost 6 bases and J lost 2, with 14 bases in between. CDR1 and CDR2 (germline): MNHNY, SVGAGI (reference sequence). The CDR3 consists of 14 residues.

CDR3 residues: CASSESQGPHGYTF. CDR3 bases: TGTGCCAGCAGTGAGTCGCAGGGGCCCCATGGCTACACCTTC. This chain links TRBV6-4 with TRBJ1-2, with D possibly being TRBD1 (6 bases). V was trimmed by 3 bases and J by 6 bases, leaving 14 bases between them. Per the germline V gene, CDR1 is MRHNA and CDR2 is SNTAGT. CDR3 size: 14 residues.

This clone was seen a single time. V and J are TRBV18 and TRBJ1-1; D not certain. The germline gives CDR1 KGHSH, CDR2 LQKENI. The CDR3 is 16 residues long. Trimming left V 6 bases short and J 6 bases short, with 23 bases between. This CDR3 is CASSPLVRAGSSEAFF. The CDR3 DNA sequence: TGTGCCAGCTCCCCCTTAGTGCGGGCGGGAAGCTCTGAAGCTTTCTTT.

The V and J genes are TRBV29-1 and TRBJ2-7; 7 bases match TRBD1. Germline lookup yields CDR1 SQVTM and CDR2 ANQGSEA. J gave up 3 bases and V 5 bases, and 7 bases lay outside the gene matches. The CDR3 totals 13 residues. The CDR3: CSVIKQGNYEQYF. The CDR3 DNA reads as TGCAGCGTTATAAAACAGGGGAACTACGAGCAGTACTTC.

V is TRBV7-9 and J is TRBJ1-2; D remains ambiguous. V was clipped by 5 bases and J by 7 bases, with 17 bases between them. There are 14 residues in the CDR3. From germline, CDR1 is SEHNR and CDR2 FQNEAQ (reference sequence). The CDR3 nucleotides are TGTGCCAGCAGCCTACCCCCCTCGGGAACTGGCTACACCTTC. It is translated as CASSLPPSGTGYTF.

The rearrangement uses TRBV6-5 and TRBJ2-7; D is perhaps TRBD1 (5 bases). The V and J ends lost 0 bases and 5 bases respectively, with 14 bases between them. CDR1 MNHEY and CDR2 SVGAGI come from the germline V gene. The CDR3 consists of 15 residues. In DNA, the CDR3 is TGTGCCAGCAGTTACTCGACTCAGGGCGAGAACGAGCAGTACTTC. Its protein is CASSYSTQGENEQYF.

The chain employs TRBV5-5 and TRBJ2-7; D may be TRBD1 (6 bases). This CDR3 region has 16 residues. V lost 6 bases, J lost 0 bases, and 19 bases lay in between. The germline CDR1 and CDR2 sequences are SGHKS and YYEKEE (reference sequence). CDR3 loop: CASTPTGSAGSYEQYF. The DNA of the CDR3 is TGTGCCAGCACCCCAACAGGGTCTGCTGGCTCCTACGAGCAGTACTTC.

CDR3 nucleotide sequence: TGTGCCAGCAGCTTATGGGGCGGGGTAGCGGGCTCCTACGAGCAGTACTTC. Amino acid sequence: CASSLWGGVAGSYEQYF. The rearrangement links TRBV7-9 to TRBJ2-7; 7 bases are shared with TRBD2. The CDR3 consists of 17 residues. Per germline, CDR1 SEHNR and CDR2 FQNEAQ (reference sequence). V dropped 2 bases and J dropped 0; count of bases not matched to a gene: 10.

As concerns this clone: In the same sample, other DNA sequences code for this CDR3. The rearrangement links TRBV11-2 to TRBJ1-1; D gene ambiguous. This CDR3 has 13 residues. V was clipped by 1 base and J by 1 base, with 4 bases between them. CDR1 is SGHAT, CDR2 FQNNGV, per germline. CDR3 region: CASSLGRNTEAFF. CDR3 bases: TGTGCCAGCAGCTTAGGACGGAACACTGAAGCTTTCTTT. Together with reference TRBV11-2 and TRBJ1-1, the CDR3 gives the full variable domain: EAGVAQSPRYKIIEKRQSVAFWCNPISGHATLYWYQQILGQGPKLLIQFQNNGVVDDSQLPKDRFSAERLKGVDSTLKIQPAKLEDSAVYLCASSLGRNTEAFFGQGTRLTVV.

Regarding this clone: This sample includes further DNA sequences coding for the same CDR3. The chain uses TRBV18 and TRBJ1-5; 9 bases match TRBD1. This CDR3 is built from 15 residues. Germline CDR1 reads KGHSH; CDR2 reads LQKENI. The J segment lost 4 bases and the V segment lost 6 bases, leaving 7 bases of the junction unmatched. DNA of the CDR3: TGTGCCAGCTCTCCTCCGGGACAGGGAAATCAGCCCCAGCATTTT. It is translated as CASSPPGQGNQPQHF.

This chain links TRBV4-3 with TRBJ2-2; D unresolved. Germline values: CDR1 LGHNA, CDR2 YSLEER. V lost 0 bases to trimming and J lost 6 bases, with 8 bases between them. This CDR3 region has 14 residues. CDR3 in amino acids: CASSQEGRSGELFF. In nucleotides, the CDR3 is TGCGCCAGCAGCCAAGAGGGTCGATCCGGGGAGCTGTTTTTT.